Reported below is one T cell receptor (beta chain). Reverse transcription used roughly 0.45 to 1 ug RNA and random hexamers. TCRdb called the immunoSEQ multiplex PCR reads again in MiXCR, with one record for every CDR3 protein. Among approximately 230,000 distinct CDR3 sequences listed, approximately 92% were seen once. The sample belongs to a study of CD8 T cells in Susac syndrome. From blood CD8+ and CD4+ T cells, TCR beta sequences were generated. The sequence was obtained from a human donor with multiple sclerosis. Sequenced input: CD4+ T cells from PBMCs.

The DNA of the CDR3 is TGCGCCAGCAGCTTGGTCGCAGCATCCAACACTGAAGCTTTCTTT. It specifies CASSLVAASNTEAFF. The chain recombines TRBV5-1 with TRBJ1-1; D remains ambiguous. V lost 0 bases to trimming and J lost 2 bases, with 11 bases between them. Germline CDR1 is SGHRS and CDR2 is YFSETQ. The CDR3 consists of 15 residues.